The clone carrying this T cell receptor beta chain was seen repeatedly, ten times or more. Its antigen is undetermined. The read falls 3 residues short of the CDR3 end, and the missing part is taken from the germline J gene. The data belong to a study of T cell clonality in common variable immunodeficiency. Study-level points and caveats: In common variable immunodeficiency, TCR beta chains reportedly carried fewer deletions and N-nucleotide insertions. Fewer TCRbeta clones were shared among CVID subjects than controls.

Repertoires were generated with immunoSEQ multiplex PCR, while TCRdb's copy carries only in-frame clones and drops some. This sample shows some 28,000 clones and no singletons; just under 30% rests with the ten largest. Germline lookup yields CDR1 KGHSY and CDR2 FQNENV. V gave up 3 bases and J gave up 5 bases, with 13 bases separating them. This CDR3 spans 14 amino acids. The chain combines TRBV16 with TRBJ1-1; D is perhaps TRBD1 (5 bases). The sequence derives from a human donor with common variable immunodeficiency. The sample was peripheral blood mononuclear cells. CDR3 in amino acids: CASSQVMSGTEAFF. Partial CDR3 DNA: TGTGCCAGCAGCCAGGTGATGTCAGGGACTGAA.